This entry lists 22 T cell receptor beta chains sequenced from one sample in a study of technical replicates of blood from a handful of donors. TCRdb's table, derived via immunoSEQ multiplex PCR, lists solely in-frame clones and lacks some. The data contain 65,000 to 80,000 clones, under 99% of them singletons. The sample taken for sequencing was T cells isolated from PBMCs. All receptors come from a human donor in good health.

The rearrangement links TRBV19 to TRBJ1-5, with TRBD1 matching 10 bases. CDR3 length: 15 amino acids. V dropped 5 bases and J dropped 1; count of bases not matched to a gene: 2. Germline loops: CDR1 LNHDA, CDR2 SQIVND (reference sequence). CDR3 in amino acids: CASSDRGQSNQPQHF. DNA for the CDR3: TGTGCCAGTAGTGACAGGGGGCAGAGCAATCAGCCCCAGCATTTT.

This chain connects TRBV25-1 to TRBJ2-7, with TRBD1 as a possible D gene (5 bases). This CDR3 has 13 residues. V lost 2 bases and J lost 5, with 10 bases in between. The V gene's germline CDR1 is MGHDK and CDR2 SYGVNS. DNA for the CDR3: TGTGCCAGCAGTGAAAGGGGTTTAGACGAGCAGTACTTC. Encoded protein: CASSERGLDEQYF.

The V gene is TRBV19, the J gene TRBJ1-4; D is perhaps TRBD1 (6 bases). The CDR3 is 14 amino acids. The germline gives CDR1 LNHDA, CDR2 SQIVND (reference sequence). V lost 5 bases and J lost 4, with 11 bases in between. The CDR3 region has the DNA TGTGCCAGTAGTGTACAGGGTATTAATGAAAAACTGTTTTTT. Amino acid sequence: CASSVQGINEKLFF.

The chain links TRBV5-1 to TRBJ2-7; TRBD2 matches 12 bases. This CDR3 is 16 amino acids long. V was pared by 3 bases and J by 2 bases, with 6 bases of the junction left unmatched. In germline, CDR1 is SGHRS, CDR2 YFSETQ. CDR3 loop: CASSYSGLAGTYEQYF. In DNA form, the CDR3 reads TGCGCCAGCAGCTACTCTGGACTAGCGGGGACCTACGAGCAGTACTTC.

The genes are TRBV10-3 and TRBJ2-2, with 9 bases matching TRBD1. This CDR3 region has 17 residues. Germline trimming cut 0 bases from V and 6 bases from J; bases unmatched to any gene: 8. Germline loops: CDR1 ENHRY, CDR2 SYGVKD. The CDR3 DNA is TGTGCCATCAGTGAGTCGAAATCGGGACAGGGTTCCGGGGAGCTGTTTTTT. Amino acid sequence: CAISESKSGQGSGELFF.

V and J are TRBV4-1 and TRBJ1-3; a weak D match, TRBD1 (6 bases). CDR1 is MGHRA and CDR2 is YSYEKL in the germline V gene. V was cut by 3 bases and J by 4 bases, with 13 bases left in between. The CDR3 runs to 15 residues. CDR3 loop: CASSQETGPGNTIYF. CDR3 DNA sequence: TGCGCCAGCAGCCAGGAGACAGGCCCGGGAAACACCATATATTTT.

The chain employs TRBV5-6 and TRBJ1-1, with a tentative D call TRBD1 (5 bases). The CDR3 is 13 amino acids. Trimming shortened V by 4 bases and J by 5 bases, and 12 bases separated the two germline ends. The germline V gene encodes CDR1 SGHDT and CDR2 YYEEEE. CDR3 sequence reads: CASSPPGGTEAFF. The DNA of the CDR3 is TGTGCCAGCAGCCCCCCGGGGGGAACTGAAGCTTTCTTT.

The count of this clone is one. The V gene is TRBV6-1, the J gene TRBJ1-2, with D possibly being TRBD1 (5 bases). Germline V gene data show CDR1 as MNHNS and CDR2 as SASEGT. The V end was cut by 3 bases, the J end by 4 bases, with 9 bases between. The CDR3 length is 13 residues. The CDR3 here is CASSETVGYGYTF. In DNA, the CDR3 is TGTGCCAGCAGTGAGACAGTAGGCTATGGCTACACCTTC.

This rearrangement joins TRBV7-8 to TRBJ2-7; 11 bases match TRBD1. Trimming removed 5 bases from V and 2 bases from J; junction bases left unmatched: 2. CDR1 is SGHVS and CDR2 is FQNEAQ in the germline V gene. The CDR3 totals 14 residues. The CDR3 is CASSAGQGAYEQYF. CDR3 nucleotide sequence: TGTGCCAGCAGCGCGGGACAGGGGGCCTACGAGCAGTACTTC. Variable domain in full (rest from reference TRBV7-8 and TRBJ2-7): GAGVSQSPRYKVAKRGQDVALRCDPISGHVSLFWYQQALGQGPEFLTYFQNEAQLDKSGLPSDRFFAERPEGSVSTLKIQRTQQEDSAVYLCASSAGQGAYEQYFGPGTRLTVT.

The V and J genes are TRBV25-1 and TRBJ1-2, with a tentative D call TRBD1 (6 bases). The V gene lost 1 base and the J gene lost 7 bases, with 10 bases spanning the gap. Germline CDR1 is MGHDK and CDR2 is SYGVNS. The CDR3 is 13 amino acids. The CDR3 DNA reads TGTGCCAGCAGTGAATCTAGGGGGATTGGCTACACCTTC. The encoded protein is CASSESRGIGYTF.

The chain is built from TRBV4-3 and TRBJ1-5; 8 nucleotides match TRBD1. CDR1 is LGHNA, CDR2 YSLEER, per germline. This CDR3 region has 15 residues. V lost 1 base to trimming and J lost 4 bases; unmatched junction nucleotides: 3. DNA for the CDR3: TGCGCCAGCAGCCAAGCGGGGACAGGTAATCAGCCCCAGCATTTT. It is translated as CASSQAGTGNQPQHF.

The V and J genes are TRBV6-1 and TRBJ2-7; 8 positions match TRBD2. V gave up 3 bases and J gave up 6 bases; unmatched junction bases: 10. The CDR3 length is 15 residues. Per the germline V gene, CDR1 is MNHNS and CDR2 is SASEGT. The CDR3 nucleotides are TGTGCCAGCAGTGATAAACGGGAGGGAGCCTCCGAGCAGTACTTC. Protein sequence: CASSDKREGASEQYF.

The sample holds one count of this clone. The chain has TRBV6-5 and TRBJ2-7; possible D gene TRBD1, 6 bases. Germline loops: CDR1 MNHEY, CDR2 SVGAGI. The CDR3 loop spans 15 amino acids. V was trimmed by 2 bases and J by 2 bases, leaving 13 bases between them. CDR3 in amino acids: CASSYGWDKTYEQYF. CDR3 nucleotide sequence: TGTGCCAGCAGTTACGGGTGGGACAAAACCTACGAGCAGTACTTC.

The V call is TRBV4-2, the J call TRBJ2-7; 9 bases are shared with TRBD1. The trim removed 6 bases at V and 0 bases at J, leaving 3 bases unmatched. CDR3 size: 14 residues. CDR1 is LGHNA and CDR2 is YNFKEQ in the germline V gene. The CDR3 DNA sequence: TGTGCCAGCAGGGAGACAGGGGGCTCCTACGAGCAGTACTTC. Amino acid sequence: CASRETGGSYEQYF.

V and J are TRBV6-1 and TRBJ1-1; TRBD1 might be the D (6 bases). Germline-derived CDR1 and CDR2 are MNHNS and SASEGT. V gave up 1 base and J gave up 11 bases, with 17 bases separating them. CDR3 length: 14 amino acids. The CDR3 coding sequence is TGTGCCAGCAGTGAAGGTCGGGGGGCTCTAGGGGCTTTCTTT. This codes for CASSEGRGALGAFF.

The CDR3 loop reads CSVVPSGTYEQYF. The DNA of the CDR3 is TGCAGCGTTGTCCCTAGCGGCACCTACGAGCAGTACTTC. The chain joins TRBV29-1 to TRBJ2-7; 7 positions agree with TRBD2. The CDR3 runs 13 residues. Germline CDR1 is SQVTM and CDR2 is ANQGSEA. The trim removed 4 bases at V and 2 bases at J, leaving 5 bases unmatched.

With respect to this clone: Different DNA sequences within this sample yield the same CDR3. The genes are TRBV9 and TRBJ2-2, with 9 bases matching TRBD1. Per germline, CDR1 SGDLS and CDR2 YYNGEE. V gave up 3 bases and J gave up 4 bases; unmatched junction bases: 7. The CDR3 extends over 16 amino acids. CDR3 amino acids: CASSGPGQGSTGELFF. The CDR3 DNA follows: TGTGCCAGCAGCGGACCGGGACAGGGAAGCACCGGGGAGCTGTTTTTT. The full variable domain, in which reference TRBV9 and TRBJ2-2 provide the parts outside the CDR3, is DSGVTQTPKHLITATGQRVTLRCSPRSGDLSVYWYQQSLDQGLQFLIQYYNGEERAKGNILERFSAQQFPDLHSELNLSSLELGDSALYFCASSGPGQGSTGELFFGEGSRLTVL.

V is TRBV5-1 and J is TRBJ2-7; no clear D gene. Germline-derived CDR1 and CDR2 are SGHRS and YFSETQ. CDR3 length equals 14 residues. V lost 4 bases to trimming and J lost 2 bases, with 13 bases between them. The CDR3 protein is CASSLTAETYEQYF. CDR3 in DNA: TGCGCCAGCAGCCTAACTGCCGAAACCTACGAGCAGTACTTC.

The V call is TRBV15, the J call TRBJ2-3, with 8 bases aligning to TRBD1. Germline V gene data show CDR1 as LNHNV and CDR2 as YYDKDF (reference sequence). The CDR3 consists of 15 residues. The V segment lost 4 bases and the J segment 6 bases; nucleotides outside the gene matches: 9. The CDR3 DNA reads as TGTGCCACCAGCATAGACAGGGGAACCGGGGATACGCAGTATTTT. It codes for CATSIDRGTGDTQYF.

The V gene is TRBV6-5, the J gene TRBJ1-1; D perhaps matches TRBD1 (6 bases). The CDR3 is made up of 14 amino acids. The ends were cut back, 6 bases at V and 1 base at J, with 12 bases in the middle. Per germline, CDR1 MNHEY and CDR2 SVGAGI. The CDR3 sequence: CASSPGTSNTEAFF. CDR3 in DNA: TGTGCCAGCAGCCCCGGGACATCGAACACTGAAGCTTTCTTT.

V is TRBV5-5 and J is TRBJ2-2; no firm D call. This CDR3 is built from 14 residues. Germline loops: CDR1 SGHKS, CDR2 YYEKEE (reference sequence). Trimming shortened V by 6 bases and J by 3 bases, and 12 bases separated the two germline ends. CDR3 protein: CASNWSGDTGELFF. CDR3 DNA sequence: TGTGCCAGCAACTGGAGTGGAGACACCGGGGAGCTGTTTTTT.

This rearrangement joins TRBV27 to TRBJ2-7, with TRBD1 as a possible D gene (7 bases). The germline CDR1 and CDR2 sequences are MNHEY and SMNVEV (reference sequence). The V gene lost 6 bases and the J gene lost 4 bases, with 16 bases spanning the gap. There are 14 residues in the CDR3. CDR3 loop: CASSRDREEYEQYF. The CDR3 bases are TGTGCCAGCAGCCGCGACAGGGAGGAATACGAGCAGTACTTC.